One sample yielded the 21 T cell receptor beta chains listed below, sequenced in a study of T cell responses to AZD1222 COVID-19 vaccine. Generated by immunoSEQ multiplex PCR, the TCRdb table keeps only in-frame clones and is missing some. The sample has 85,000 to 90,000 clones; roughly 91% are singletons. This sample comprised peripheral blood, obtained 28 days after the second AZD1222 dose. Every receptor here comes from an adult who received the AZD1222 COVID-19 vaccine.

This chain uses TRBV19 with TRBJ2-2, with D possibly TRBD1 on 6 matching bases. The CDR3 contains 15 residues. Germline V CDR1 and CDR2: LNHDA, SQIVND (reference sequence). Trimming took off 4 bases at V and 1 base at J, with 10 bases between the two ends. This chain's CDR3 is CASSTGTRNTGELFF. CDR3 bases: TGTGCCAGTAGTACAGGGACAAGGAACACCGGGGAGCTGTTTTTT.

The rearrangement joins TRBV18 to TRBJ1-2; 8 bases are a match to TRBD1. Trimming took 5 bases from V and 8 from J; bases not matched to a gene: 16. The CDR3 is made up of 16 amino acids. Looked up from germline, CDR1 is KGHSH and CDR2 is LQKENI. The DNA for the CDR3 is TGTGCCAGCTCAGGGACAGGACCTATGAATGAGTCAGGCTACACCTTC. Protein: CASSGTGPMNESGYTF.

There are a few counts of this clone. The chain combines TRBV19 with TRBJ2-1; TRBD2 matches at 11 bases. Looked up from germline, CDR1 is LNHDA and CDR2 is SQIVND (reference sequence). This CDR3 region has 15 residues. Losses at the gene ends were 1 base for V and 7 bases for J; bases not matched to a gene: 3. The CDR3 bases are TGTGCCAGTAGTATAGTAGCGGGGGGGCGAAATGAGCAGTTCTTC. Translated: CASSIVAGGRNEQFF.

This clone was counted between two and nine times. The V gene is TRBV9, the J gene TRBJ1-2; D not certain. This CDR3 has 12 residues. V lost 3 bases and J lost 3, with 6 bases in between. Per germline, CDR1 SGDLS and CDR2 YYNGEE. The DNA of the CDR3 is TGTGCCAGCAGCGGATCACACTATGGCTACACCTTC. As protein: CASSGSHYGYTF.

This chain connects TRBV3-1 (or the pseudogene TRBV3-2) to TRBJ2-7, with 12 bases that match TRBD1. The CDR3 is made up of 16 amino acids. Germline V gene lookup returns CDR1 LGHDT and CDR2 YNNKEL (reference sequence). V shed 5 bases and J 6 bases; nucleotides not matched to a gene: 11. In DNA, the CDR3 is TGTGCCAGCAGCTCAACCACGGGACAGGGGGCGGCCGAGCAGTACTTC. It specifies CASSSTTGQGAAEQYF.

In DNA form, the CDR3 reads TGCGCCAGCAGTCCCGGGACAGGGTGGGAGCAGTACTTC. Protein sequence: CASSPGTGWEQYF. The genes are TRBV10-1 and TRBJ2-7, with 9 bases fitting TRBD1. The CDR3 runs to 13 residues. Trimming removed 5 bases from V and 7 bases from J; junction bases left unmatched: 6. Germline V lookup: CDR1 WNHNN, CDR2 SYGVQD (reference sequence).

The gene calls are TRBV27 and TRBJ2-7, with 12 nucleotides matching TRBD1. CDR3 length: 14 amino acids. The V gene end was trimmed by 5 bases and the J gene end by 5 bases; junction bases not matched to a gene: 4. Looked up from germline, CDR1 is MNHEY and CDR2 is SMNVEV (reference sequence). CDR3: CASSPGQGANEQYF. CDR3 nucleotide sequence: TGTGCCAGCAGTCCGGGACAGGGGGCCAACGAGCAGTACTTC.

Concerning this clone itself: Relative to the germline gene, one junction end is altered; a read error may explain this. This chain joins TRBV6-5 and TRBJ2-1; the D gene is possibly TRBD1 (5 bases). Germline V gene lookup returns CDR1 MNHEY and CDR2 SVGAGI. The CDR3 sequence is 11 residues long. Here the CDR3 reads CASVNRPDVLF. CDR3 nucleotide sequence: TGTGCCAGCGTAAACAGGCCCGACGTCCTCTTC.

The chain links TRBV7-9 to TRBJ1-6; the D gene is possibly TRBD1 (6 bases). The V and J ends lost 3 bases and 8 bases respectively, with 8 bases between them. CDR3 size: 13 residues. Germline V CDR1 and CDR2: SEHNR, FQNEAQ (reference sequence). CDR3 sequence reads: CASSLNRDSPLHF. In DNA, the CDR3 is TGTGCCAGCAGCTTGAACAGGGATTCACCCCTCCACTTT.

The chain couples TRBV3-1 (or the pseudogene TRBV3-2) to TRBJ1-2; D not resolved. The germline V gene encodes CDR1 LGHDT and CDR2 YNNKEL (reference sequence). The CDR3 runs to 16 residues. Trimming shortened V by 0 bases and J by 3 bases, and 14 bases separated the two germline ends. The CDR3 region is CASSQERGGGYYGYTF. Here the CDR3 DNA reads TGTGCCAGCAGCCAAGAACGGGGTGGCGGCTACTATGGCTACACCTTC.

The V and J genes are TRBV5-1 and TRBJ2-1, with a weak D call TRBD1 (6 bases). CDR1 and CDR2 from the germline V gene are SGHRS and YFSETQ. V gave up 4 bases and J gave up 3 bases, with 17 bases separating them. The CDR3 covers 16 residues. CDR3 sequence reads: CASSGSGTPIYNEQFF. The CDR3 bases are TGCGCCAGCAGCGGCTCTGGGACACCCATCTACAATGAGCAGTTCTTC.

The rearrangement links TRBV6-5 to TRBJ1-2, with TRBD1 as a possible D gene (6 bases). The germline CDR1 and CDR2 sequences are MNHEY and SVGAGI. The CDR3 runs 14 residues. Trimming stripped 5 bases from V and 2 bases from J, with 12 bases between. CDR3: CASSPGTSNYGYTF. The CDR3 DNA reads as TGTGCCAGCAGTCCCGGGACATCGAACTATGGCTACACCTTC.

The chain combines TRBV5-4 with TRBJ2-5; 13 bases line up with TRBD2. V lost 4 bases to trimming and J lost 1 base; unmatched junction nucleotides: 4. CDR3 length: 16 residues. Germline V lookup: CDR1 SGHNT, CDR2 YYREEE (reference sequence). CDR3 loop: CASSPGLAGVQETQYF. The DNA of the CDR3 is TGTGCCAGCAGCCCAGGACTAGCGGGGGTCCAAGAGACCCAGTACTTC.

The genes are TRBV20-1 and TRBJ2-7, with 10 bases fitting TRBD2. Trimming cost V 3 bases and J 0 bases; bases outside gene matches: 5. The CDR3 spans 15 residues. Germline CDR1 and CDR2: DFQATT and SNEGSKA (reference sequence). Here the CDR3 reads CSASRAGGTSYEQYF. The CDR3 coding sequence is TGCAGTGCTAGTAGAGCGGGGGGGACCTCCTACGAGCAGTACTTC.

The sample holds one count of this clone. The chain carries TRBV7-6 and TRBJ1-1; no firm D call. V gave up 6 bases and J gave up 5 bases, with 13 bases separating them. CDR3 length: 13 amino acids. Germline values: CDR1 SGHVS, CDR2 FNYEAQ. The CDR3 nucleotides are TGTGCCAGCAGACGGGGAGGAACGACTGAAGCTTTCTTT. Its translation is CASRRGGTTEAFF.

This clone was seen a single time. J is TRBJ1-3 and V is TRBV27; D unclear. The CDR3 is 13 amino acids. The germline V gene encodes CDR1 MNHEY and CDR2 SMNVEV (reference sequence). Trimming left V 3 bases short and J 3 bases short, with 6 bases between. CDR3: CASSFSFGNTIYF. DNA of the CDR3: TGTGCCAGCAGTTTCTCTTTTGGAAACACCATATATTTT.

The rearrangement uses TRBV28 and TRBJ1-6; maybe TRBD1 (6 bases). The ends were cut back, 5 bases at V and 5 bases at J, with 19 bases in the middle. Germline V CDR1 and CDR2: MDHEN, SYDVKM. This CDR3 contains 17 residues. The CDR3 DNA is TGTGCCAGCAGTCCATACCCACAGGGAAGAGATAATTCACCCCTCCACTTT. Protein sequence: CASSPYPQGRDNSPLHF.

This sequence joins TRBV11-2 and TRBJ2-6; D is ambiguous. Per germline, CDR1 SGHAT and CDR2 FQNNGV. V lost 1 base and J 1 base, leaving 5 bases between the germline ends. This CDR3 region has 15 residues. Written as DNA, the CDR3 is TGTGCCAGCAGCTTAGTAGGGTCTGGGGCCAACGTCCTGACTTTC. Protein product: CASSLVGSGANVLTF.

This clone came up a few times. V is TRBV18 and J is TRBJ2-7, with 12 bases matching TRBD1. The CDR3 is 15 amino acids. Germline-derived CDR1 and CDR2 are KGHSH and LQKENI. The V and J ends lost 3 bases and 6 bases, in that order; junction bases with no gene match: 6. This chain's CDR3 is CASSPPGQGAGEQYF. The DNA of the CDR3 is TGTGCCAGCTCACCCCCGGGACAGGGGGCCGGCGAGCAGTACTTC.

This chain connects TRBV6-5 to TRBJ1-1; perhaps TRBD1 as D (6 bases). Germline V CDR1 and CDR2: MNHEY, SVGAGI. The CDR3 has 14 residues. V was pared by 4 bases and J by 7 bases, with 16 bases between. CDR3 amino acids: CASSLPQGSVEAFF. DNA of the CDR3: TGTGCCAGCAGTTTACCACAGGGATCCGTTGAAGCTTTCTTT.

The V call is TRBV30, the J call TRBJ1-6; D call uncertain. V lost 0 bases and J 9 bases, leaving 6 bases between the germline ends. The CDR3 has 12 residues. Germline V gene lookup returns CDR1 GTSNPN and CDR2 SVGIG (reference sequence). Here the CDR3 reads CAWSVRGSPLHF. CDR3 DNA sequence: TGTGCCTGGAGTGTACGAGGTTCACCCCTCCACTTT.